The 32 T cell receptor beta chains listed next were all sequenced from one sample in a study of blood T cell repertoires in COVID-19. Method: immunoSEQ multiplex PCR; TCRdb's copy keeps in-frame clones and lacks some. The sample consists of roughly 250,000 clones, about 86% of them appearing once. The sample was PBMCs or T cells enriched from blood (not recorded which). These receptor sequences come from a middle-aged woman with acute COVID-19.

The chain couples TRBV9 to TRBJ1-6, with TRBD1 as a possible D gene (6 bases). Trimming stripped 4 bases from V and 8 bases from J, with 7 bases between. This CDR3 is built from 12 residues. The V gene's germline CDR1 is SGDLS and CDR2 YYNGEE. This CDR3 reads CASSPGDSPLHF. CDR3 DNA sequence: TGTGCCAGCAGCCCAGGGGATTCACCCCTCCACTTT. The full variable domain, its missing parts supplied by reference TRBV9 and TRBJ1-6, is DSGVTQTPKHLITATGQRVTLRCSPRSGDLSVYWYQQSLDQGLQFLIQYYNGEERAKGNILERFSAQQFPDLHSELNLSSLELGDSALYFCASSPGDSPLHFGNGTRLTVT.

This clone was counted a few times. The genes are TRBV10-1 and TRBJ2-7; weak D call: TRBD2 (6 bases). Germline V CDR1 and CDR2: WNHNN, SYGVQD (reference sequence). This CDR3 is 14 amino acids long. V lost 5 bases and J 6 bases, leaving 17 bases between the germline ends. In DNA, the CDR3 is TGCGCCAGCAGTCGGGACTGGGGATCGGGCGAGCAGTACTTC. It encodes CASSRDWGSGEQYF.

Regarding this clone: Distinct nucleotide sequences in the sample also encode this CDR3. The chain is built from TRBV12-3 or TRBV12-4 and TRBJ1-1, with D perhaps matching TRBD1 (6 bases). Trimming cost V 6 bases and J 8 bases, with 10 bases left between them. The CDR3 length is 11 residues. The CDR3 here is CASSRTEEAFF. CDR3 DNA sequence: TGTGCCAGCAGCAGGACAGAGGAAGCTTTCTTT.

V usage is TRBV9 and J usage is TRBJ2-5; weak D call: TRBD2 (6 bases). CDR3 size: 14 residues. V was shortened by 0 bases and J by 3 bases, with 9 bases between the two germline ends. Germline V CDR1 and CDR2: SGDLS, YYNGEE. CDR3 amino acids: CASSVDGGEETQYF. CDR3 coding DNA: TGTGCCAGCAGCGTAGACGGGGGAGAAGAGACCCAGTACTTC.

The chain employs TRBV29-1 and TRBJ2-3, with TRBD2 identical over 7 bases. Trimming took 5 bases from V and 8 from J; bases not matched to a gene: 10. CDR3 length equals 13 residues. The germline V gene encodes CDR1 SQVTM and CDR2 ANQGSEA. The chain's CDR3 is CSVLAGDDGTQYF. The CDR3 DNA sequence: TGCAGCGTTTTGGCGGGAGATGACGGTACGCAGTATTTT.

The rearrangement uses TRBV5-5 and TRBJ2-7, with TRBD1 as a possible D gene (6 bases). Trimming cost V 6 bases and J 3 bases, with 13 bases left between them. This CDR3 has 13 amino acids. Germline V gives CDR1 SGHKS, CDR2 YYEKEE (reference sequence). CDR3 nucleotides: TGTGCCAGCACTCTCGGACAGTACTACGAGCAGTACTTC. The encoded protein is CASTLGQYYEQYF.

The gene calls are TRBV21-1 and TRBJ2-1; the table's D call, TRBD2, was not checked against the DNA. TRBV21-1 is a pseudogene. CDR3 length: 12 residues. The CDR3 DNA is TGTGCCAGCAGCAATAGAGGCAATGAGCAGTTCTTC. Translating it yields CASSNRGNEQFF.

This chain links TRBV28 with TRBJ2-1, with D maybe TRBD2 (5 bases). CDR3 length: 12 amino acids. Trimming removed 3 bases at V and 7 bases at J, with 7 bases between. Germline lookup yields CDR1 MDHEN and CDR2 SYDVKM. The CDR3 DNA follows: TGTGCCAGCAGTTTTGAGGGTAATGAGCAGTTCTTC. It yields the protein CASSFEGNEQFF.

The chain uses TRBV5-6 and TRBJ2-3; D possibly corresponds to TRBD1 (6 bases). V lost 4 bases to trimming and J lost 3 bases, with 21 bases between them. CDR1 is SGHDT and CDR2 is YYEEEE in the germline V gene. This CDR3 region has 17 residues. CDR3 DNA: TGTGCCAGCAGCCCGGCTAATGGGGGCGGTGAGACAGATACGCAGTATTTT. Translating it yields CASSPANGGGETDTQYF.

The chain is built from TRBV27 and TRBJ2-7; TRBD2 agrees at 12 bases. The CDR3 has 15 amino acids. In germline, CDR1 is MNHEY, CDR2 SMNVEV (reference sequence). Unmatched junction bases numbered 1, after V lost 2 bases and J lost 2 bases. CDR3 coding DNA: TGTGCCAGCAGTTTAGGGACTAGCGGGCCCTACGAGCAGTACTTC. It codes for CASSLGTSGPYEQYF.

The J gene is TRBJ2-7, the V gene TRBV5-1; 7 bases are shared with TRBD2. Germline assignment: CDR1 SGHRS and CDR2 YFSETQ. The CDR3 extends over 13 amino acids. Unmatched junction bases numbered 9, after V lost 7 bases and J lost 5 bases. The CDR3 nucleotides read TGCGCCAGCGGCGTGGGCGGGAGAAACGAGCAGTACTTC. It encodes CASGVGGRNEQYF.

The CDR3 protein is CASSKAKQGHSYEQYF. CDR3 nucleotides: TGTGCCAGCAGCAAAGCCAAACAGGGACACTCCTACGAGCAGTACTTC. V and J are TRBV21-1 and TRBJ2-7; the table gives TRBD1 as D, unverified against the DNA. TRBV21-1 is designated a pseudogene. This CDR3 has 16 residues.

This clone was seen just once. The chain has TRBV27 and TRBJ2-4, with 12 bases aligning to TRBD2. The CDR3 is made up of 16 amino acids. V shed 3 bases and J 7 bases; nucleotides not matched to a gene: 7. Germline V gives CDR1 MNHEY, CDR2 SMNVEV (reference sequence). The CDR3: CASSFLAGGLSNIQYF. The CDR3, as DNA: TGTGCCAGCAGTTTTCTAGCGGGAGGGCTTAGTAACATTCAGTACTTC.

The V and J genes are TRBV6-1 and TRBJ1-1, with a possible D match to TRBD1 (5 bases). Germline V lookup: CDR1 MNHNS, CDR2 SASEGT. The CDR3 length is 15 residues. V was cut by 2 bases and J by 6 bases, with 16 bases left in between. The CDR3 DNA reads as TGTGCCAGCAGTGAATACGTGGGGGGTCGGGCTGAAGCTTTCTTT. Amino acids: CASSEYVGGRAEAFF.

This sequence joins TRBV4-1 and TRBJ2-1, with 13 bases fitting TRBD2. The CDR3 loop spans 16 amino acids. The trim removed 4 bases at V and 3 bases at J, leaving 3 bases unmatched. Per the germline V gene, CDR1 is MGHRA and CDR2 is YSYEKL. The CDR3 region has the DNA TGCGCCAGCAGCCCGGGACTAGCGGGAATCTACAATGAGCAGTTCTTC. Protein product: CASSPGLAGIYNEQFF.

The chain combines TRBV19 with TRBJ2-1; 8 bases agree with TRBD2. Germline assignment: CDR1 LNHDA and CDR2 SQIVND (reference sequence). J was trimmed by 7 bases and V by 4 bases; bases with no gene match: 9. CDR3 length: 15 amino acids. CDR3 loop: CASSTSIAGLNEQFF. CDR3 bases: TGTGCCAGTAGTACCTCAATAGCGGGACTGAATGAGCAGTTCTTC. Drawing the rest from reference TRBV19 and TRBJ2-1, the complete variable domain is DGGITQSPKYLFRKEGQNVTLSCEQNLNHDAMYWYRQDPGQGLRLIYYSQIVNDFQKGDIAEGYSVSREKKESFPLTVTSAQKNPTAFYLCASSTSIAGLNEQFFGPGTRLTVL.

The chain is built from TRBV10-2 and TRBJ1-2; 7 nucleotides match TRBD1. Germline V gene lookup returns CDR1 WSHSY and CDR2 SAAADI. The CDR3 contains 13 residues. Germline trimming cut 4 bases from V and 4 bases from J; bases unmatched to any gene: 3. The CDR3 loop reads CASSGGQVYGYTF. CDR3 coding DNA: TGCGCCAGCAGTGGAGGACAGGTCTATGGCTACACCTTC.

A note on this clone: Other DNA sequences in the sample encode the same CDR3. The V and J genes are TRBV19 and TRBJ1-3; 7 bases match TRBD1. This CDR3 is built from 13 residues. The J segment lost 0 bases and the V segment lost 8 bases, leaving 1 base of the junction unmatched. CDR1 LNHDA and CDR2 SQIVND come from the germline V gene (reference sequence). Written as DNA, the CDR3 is TGTGCCAGTCGACAGGGCTCTGGAAACACCATATATTTT. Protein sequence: CASRQGSGNTIYF.

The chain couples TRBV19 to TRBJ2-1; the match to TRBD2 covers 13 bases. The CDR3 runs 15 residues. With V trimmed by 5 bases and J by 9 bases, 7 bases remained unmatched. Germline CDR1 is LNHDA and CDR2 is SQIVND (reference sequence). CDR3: CASSSGTSGMAEQFF. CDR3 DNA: TGTGCCAGTAGTTCCGGGACTAGCGGGATGGCTGAGCAGTTCTTC.

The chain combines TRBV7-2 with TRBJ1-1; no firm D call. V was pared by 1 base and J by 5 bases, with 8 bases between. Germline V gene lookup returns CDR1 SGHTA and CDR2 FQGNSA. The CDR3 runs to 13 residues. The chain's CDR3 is CASSLVWATEAFF. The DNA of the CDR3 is TGTGCCAGCAGCTTAGTTTGGGCTACTGAAGCTTTCTTT.

Here the CDR3 DNA reads TGTGCCAGCAGTTGGCAGGGGGCCTACGAGCAGTACTTC. It encodes CASSWQGAYEQYF. V is TRBV27 and J is TRBJ2-7; 7 bases map to TRBD1. Losses at the gene ends were 4 bases for V and 2 bases for J; bases not matched to a gene: 2. This CDR3 has 13 residues. Germline V lookup: CDR1 MNHEY, CDR2 SMNVEV (reference sequence).

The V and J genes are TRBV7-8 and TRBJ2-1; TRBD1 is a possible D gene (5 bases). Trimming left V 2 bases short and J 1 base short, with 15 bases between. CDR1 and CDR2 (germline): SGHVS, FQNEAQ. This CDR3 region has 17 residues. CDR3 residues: CASSLMAGAGSYNEQFF. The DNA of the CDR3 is TGTGCCAGCAGCTTAATGGCTGGGGCAGGGTCCTACAATGAGCAGTTCTTC.

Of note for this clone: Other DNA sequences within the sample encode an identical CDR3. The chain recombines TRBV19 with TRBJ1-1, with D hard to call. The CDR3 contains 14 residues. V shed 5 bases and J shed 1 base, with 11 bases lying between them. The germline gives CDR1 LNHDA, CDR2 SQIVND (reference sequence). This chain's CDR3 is CASSPLGANTEAFF. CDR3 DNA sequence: TGTGCCAGTAGTCCTCTGGGCGCGAACACTGAAGCTTTCTTT.

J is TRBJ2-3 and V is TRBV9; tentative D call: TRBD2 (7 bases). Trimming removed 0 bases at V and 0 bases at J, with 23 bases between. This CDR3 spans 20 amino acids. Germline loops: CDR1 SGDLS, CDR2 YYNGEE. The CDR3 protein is CASSVEGGASGTPSTDTQYF. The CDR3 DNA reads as TGTGCCAGCAGCGTAGAGGGGGGGGCTAGCGGAACCCCTAGCACAGATACGCAGTATTTT.

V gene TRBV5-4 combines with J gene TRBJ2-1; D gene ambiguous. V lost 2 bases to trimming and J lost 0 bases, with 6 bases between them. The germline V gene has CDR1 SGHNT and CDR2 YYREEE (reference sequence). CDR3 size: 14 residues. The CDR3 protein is CASSFTSSYNEQFF. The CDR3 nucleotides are TGTGCCAGCAGCTTCACGAGCTCCTACAATGAGCAGTTCTTC.

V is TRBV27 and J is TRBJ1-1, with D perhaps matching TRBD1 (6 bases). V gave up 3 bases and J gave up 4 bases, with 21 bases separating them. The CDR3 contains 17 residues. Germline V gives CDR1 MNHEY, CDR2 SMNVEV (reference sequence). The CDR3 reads CASSLLGVNRVGTEAFF. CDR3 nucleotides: TGTGCCAGCAGTTTGCTCGGCGTGAACAGGGTAGGCACTGAAGCTTTCTTT.

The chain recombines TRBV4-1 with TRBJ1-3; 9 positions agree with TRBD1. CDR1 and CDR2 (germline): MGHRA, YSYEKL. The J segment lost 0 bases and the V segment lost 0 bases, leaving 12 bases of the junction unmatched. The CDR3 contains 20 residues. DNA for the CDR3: TGCGCCAGCAGCCAAGAATCAGGACAGGGGACTCCAAACTCTGGAAACACCATATATTTT. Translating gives CASSQESGQGTPNSGNTIYF.

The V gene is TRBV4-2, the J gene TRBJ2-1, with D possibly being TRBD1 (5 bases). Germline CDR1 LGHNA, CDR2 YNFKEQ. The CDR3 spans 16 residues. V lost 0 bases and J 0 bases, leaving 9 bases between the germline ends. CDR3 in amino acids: CASSQDGQGSYNEQFF. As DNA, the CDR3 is TGTGCCAGCAGCCAAGATGGGCAGGGCTCCTACAATGAGCAGTTCTTC.

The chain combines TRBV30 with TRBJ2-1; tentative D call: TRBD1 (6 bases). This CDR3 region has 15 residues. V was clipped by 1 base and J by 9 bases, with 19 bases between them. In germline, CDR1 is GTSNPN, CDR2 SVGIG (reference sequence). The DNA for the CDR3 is TGTGCCTGGAGTGAGGGGGTCGGCATTAACGGTGAGCAGTTCTTC. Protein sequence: CAWSEGVGINGEQFF. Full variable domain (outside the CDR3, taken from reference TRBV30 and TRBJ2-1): SQTIHQWPATLVQPVGSPLSLECTVEGTSNPNLYWYRQAAGRGLQLLFYSVGIGQISSEVPQNLSASRPQDRQFILSSKKLLLSDSGFYLCAWSEGVGINGEQFFGPGTRLTVL.

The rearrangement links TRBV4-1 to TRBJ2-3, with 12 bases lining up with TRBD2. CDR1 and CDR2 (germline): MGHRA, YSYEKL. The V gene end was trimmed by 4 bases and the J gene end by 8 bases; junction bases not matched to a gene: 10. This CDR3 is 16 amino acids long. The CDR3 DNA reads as TGCGCCAGCAGCCGATTGACTAGCGGGGGACCCCTTACGCAGTATTTT. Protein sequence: CASSRLTSGGPLTQYF.

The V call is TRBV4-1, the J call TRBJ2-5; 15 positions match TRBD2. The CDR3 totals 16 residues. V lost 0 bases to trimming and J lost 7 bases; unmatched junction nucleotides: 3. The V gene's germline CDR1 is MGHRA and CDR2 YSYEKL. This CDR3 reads CASSQESGLAGGTQYF. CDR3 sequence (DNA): TGCGCCAGCAGCCAAGAATCGGGACTAGCGGGGGGGACCCAGTACTTC.

CDR3 amino acids: CASSFSTAYEQYF. The CDR3 DNA is TGTGCCAGCAGTTTTAGTACTGCCTACGAGCAGTACTTC. The V call is TRBV12-3 or TRBV12-4, the J call TRBJ2-7; D call uncertain. Trimming removed 3 bases from V and 2 bases from J, with 8 bases in between. There are 13 residues in the CDR3.